What follows describes a single T cell receptor (beta chain). These data come from a study of CD8 T cells in Susac syndrome. The RNA input was about 0.45 to 1 ug, and it was reverse transcribed with random hexamers. A multiplex approach, immunoSEQ multiplex PCR, amplified TCR beta CDR3 across 54 Vbeta and 13 Jbeta. TCRdb recomputed calls from the immunoSEQ multiplex PCR reads with MiXCR, one row per CDR3 protein. The sample records under 150,000 distinct CDR3 sequences, around 94% being singletons. This CDR3 contains 17 residues. Germline V gene sequence: CDR1 SGHDT, CDR2 YYEEEE. The ends were cut back, 0 bases at V and 6 bases at J, with 19 bases in the middle. TCR beta was sequenced from blood CD8+ and CD4+ T cells. CD8+ and CD4+ T cells were negatively isolated; TEMRA cells were FACS-enriched.

The clonotype originates from a human donor in good health. The sequenced material came from CD8+ T cells from PBMCs. V is TRBV5-6 and J is TRBJ2-1; the D call may be TRBD1 or TRBD2 (5 bases each). The CDR3 region has the DNA TGTGCCAGCAGCTTGGCCAACTGGGACGGCCTTACCAATGAGCAGTTCTTC. Residues: CASSLANWDGLTNEQFF.